This T cell receptor beta chain was documented in a study of response to subunit inactivated influenza vaccine. TCRdb fed the RT-PCR reads into MiXCR, producing one record per CDR3 protein. This table has 500,000 to 550,000 distinct CDR3 sequences, 20% to 25% appearing once. V dropped 0 bases and J dropped 4; count of bases not matched to a gene: 5. There are 15 residues in the CDR3. Germline V gene data show CDR1 as SGHTA and CDR2 as FQGNSA. These same data were also listed under a study on T cells expressing NK-cell markers. That paper adds: Researchers built TCR beta cDNA using 5'RACE template switching with UMIs. Investigators obtained TCR beta repertoires from sorted CD3+CD56+NKG2C+, CD3+CD56+NKG2C- and CD3+CD56-NKG2C+ T cells. Sequenced donors, eight in total, included seven who were HCMV-seropositive and one who was seronegative. Sorting of alpha-beta TCR T cells alone was achieved in several experiments with an anti-gamma-delta TCR antibody. The dominant NKG2C+ clonotypes represented roughly 1.0-7.5% of CD8+ T cells in about six donors.

The source material was CD4+ T cells sorted from PBMCs, sampled about 13 days after vaccination. This rearrangement joins TRBV7-2 to TRBJ1-1; 7 nucleotides align to TRBD1. This TCR was sampled from a man in his forties or fifties who received an inactivated influenza vaccine. In DNA form, the CDR3 reads TGTGCCAGCAGCTTAGCACAGGGGCAGGGCACTGAAGCTTTCTTT. Amino acid sequence: CASSLAQGQGTEAFF.